The clone carrying this TCR beta chain was found a few times. Assay used: immunoSEQ multiplex PCR; TCRdb lists only in-frame clones, some missing. Found here are roughly 80,000 clones, about 91% of them singletons; the top ten hold 0.25%. This sample was included in a study of technical replicates of blood from a handful of donors. The CDR3 is 15 amino acids. In germline, CDR1 is MGHRA, CDR2 YSYEKL. With 3 bases clipped from V and 5 bases from J, the junction kept 7 bases outside the gene matches. The sequencing input was T cells isolated from PBMCs. This TCR was sampled from a human donor in good health. The chain joins TRBV4-1 to TRBJ1-5; TRBD1 matches 7 bases. CDR3 protein: CASSQADREHQPQHF. CDR3 bases: TGCGCCAGCAGCCAGGCAGACAGGGAGCATCAGCCCCAGCATTTT.